This entry concerns a single T cell receptor beta chain. Its antigen is currently unknown. CDR3 length: 13 amino acids. Trimming took 6 bases from V and 4 from J, leaving 13 bases between them. The germline V gene has CDR1 DFQATT and CDR2 SNEGSKA (reference sequence). This sample was taken from a study of post-analysis software for immune sequencing data. Study observations and caveats: Controls showed significantly higher normalized Chao1 diversity than did multiple sclerosis patients. Five or six TRBV segments, including TRBV5-6, TRBV5-1 and TRBV20-1, were more frequent in patients than controls. When the samples were clustered directly with F measure, those that had been prepared in the same batch showed strong co-clustering.

Tagging with unique molecular identifiers was a feature of the TCR beta cDNA libraries. TCRdb passed the PCR reads through MiXCR, listing each CDR3 protein once. In the table there are over 700,000 distinct CDR3 sequences, approximately 30% of which are singletons. The chain links TRBV20-1 to TRBJ1-5; D unresolved. This TCR came from a girl aged 5 to 17 with multiple sclerosis. The sample consisted of blood. This CDR3 is CSASYSRNQPQHF. The CDR3 DNA reads as TGCAGTGCGAGTTATAGCAGGAATCAGCCCCAGCATTTT.